This record looks at one T cell receptor beta chain sequence and its context. The data originate from a study of blood T cell repertoires in COVID-19. Overall study context: Whether acute or convalescent, the COVID-19 samples came from the United States, Italy and Spain.

V lost 2 bases and J lost 5, with 18 bases in between. CDR3 length: 16 residues. Germline V lookup: CDR1 MNHEY, CDR2 SMNVEV (reference sequence). The method was immunoSEQ multiplex PCR; TCRdb's version includes in-frame clones alone and lacks a portion of them. Altogether fewer than 500,000 clones are present, around 90% being singletons, with the ten largest covering about 0.65%. The material sequenced was PBMCs or T cells enriched from blood (not recorded which). The sequence came from a woman under 30 who had recovered from COVID-19. The chain couples TRBV27 to TRBJ1-2; D is unclear. CDR3 sequence: CASSLDWEKGIYGYTF. The DNA for the CDR3 is TGTGCCAGCAGTTTAGATTGGGAGAAAGGGATATATGGCTACACCTTC.